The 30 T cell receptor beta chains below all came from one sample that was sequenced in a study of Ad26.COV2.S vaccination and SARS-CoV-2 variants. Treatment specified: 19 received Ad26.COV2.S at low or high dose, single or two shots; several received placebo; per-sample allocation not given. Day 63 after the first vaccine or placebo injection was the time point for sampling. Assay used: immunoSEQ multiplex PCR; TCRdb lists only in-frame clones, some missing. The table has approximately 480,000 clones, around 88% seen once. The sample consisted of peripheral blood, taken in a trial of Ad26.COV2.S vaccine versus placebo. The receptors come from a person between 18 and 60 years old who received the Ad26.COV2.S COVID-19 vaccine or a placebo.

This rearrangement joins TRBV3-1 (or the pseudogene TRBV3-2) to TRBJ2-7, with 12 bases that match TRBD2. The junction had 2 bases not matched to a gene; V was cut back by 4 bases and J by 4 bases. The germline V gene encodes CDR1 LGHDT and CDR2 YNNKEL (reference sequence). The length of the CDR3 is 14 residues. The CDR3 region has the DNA TGTGCCAGCAGCCCTACTAGCGGGAGGTACGAGCAGTACTTC. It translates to CASSPTSGRYEQYF.

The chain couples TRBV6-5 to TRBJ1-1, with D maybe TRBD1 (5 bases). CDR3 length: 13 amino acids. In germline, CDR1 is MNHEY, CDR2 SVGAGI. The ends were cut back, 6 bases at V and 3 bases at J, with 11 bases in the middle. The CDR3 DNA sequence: TGTGCCAGCAGAAGACTACAGGACACTGAAGCTTTCTTT. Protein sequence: CASRRLQDTEAFF.

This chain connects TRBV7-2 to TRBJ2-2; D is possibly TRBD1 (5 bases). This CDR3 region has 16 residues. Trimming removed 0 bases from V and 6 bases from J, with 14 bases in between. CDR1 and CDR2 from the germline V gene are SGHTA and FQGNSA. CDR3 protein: CASSLAGQGSSGELFF. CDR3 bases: TGTGCCAGCAGCTTAGCAGGCCAGGGCTCGTCCGGGGAGCTGTTTTTT. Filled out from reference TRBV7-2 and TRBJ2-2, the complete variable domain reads GAGVSQSPSNKVTEKGKDVELRCDPISGHTALYWYRQSLGQGLEFLIYFQGNSAPDKSGLPSDRFSAERTGGSVSTLTIQRTQQEDSAVYLCASSLAGQGSSGELFFGEGSRLTVL.

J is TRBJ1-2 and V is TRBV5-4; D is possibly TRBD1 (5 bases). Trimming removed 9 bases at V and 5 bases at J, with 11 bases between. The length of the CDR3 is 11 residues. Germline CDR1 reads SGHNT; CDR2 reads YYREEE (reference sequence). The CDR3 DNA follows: TGTGCCACCGGGGGGGGTTATGGCTACACCTTC. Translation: CATGGGYGYTF. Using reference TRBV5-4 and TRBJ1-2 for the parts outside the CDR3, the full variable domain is ETGVTQSPTHLIKTRGQQVTLRCSSQSGHNTVSWYQQALGQGPQFIFQYYREEENGRGNFPPRFSGLQFPNYSSELNVNALELDDSALYLCATGGGYGYTFGSGTRLTVV.

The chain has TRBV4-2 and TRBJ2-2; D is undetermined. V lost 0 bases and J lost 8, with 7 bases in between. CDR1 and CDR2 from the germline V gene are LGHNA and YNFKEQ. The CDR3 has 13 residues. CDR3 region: CASSQEMVGELFF. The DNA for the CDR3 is TGTGCCAGCAGCCAAGAGATGGTGGGGGAGCTGTTTTTT.

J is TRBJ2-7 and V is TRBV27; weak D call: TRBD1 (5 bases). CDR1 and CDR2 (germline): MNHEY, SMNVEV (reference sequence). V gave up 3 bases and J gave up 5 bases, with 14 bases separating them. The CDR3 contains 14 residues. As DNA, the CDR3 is TGTGCCAGCAGTTTTAGGTCAGGGTCCCACGAGCAGTACTTC. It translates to CASSFRSGSHEQYF.

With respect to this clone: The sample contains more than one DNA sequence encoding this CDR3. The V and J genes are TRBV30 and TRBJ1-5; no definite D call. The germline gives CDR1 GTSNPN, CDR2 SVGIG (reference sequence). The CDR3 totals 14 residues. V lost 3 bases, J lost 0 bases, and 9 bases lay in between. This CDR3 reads CAWSAGNSNQPQHF. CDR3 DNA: TGTGCCTGGAGCGCAGGCAATAGCAATCAGCCCCAGCATTTT.

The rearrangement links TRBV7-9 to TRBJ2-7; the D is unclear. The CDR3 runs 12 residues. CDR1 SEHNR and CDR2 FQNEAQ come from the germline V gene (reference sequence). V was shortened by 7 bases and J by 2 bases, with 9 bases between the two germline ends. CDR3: CASTEDTYEQYF. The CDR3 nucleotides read TGTGCCAGCACAGAGGATACCTACGAGCAGTACTTC.

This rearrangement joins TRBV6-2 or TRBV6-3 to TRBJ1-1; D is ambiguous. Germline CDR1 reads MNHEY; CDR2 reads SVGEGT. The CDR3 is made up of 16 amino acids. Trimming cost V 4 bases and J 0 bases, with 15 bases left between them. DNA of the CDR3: TGTGCCAGCAGTTTTTTCGCCGACGCAATGAACACTGAAGCTTTCTTT. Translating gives CASSFFADAMNTEAFF.

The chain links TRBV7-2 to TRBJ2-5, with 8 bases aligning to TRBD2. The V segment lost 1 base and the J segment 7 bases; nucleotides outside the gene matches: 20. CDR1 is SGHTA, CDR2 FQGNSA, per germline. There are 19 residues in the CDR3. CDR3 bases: TGTGCCAGCAGCTTAGGCCCCCCAGTGGCGGGAGGCCACCTAGCGACCCAGTACTTC. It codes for CASSLGPPVAGGHLATQYF.

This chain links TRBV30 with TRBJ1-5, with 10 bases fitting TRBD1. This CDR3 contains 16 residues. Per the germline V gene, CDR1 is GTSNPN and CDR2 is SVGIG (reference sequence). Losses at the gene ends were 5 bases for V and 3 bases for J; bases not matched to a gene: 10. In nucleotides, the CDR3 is TGTGCCTGGGACAAACCGACAGGGGGCTTCAATCAGCCCCAGCATTTT. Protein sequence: CAWDKPTGGFNQPQHF. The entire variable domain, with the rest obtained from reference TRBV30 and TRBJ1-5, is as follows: SQTIHQWPATLVQPVGSPLSLECTVEGTSNPNLYWYRQAAGRGLQLLFYSVGIGQISSEVPQNLSASRPQDRQFILSSKKLLLSDSGFYLCAWDKPTGGFNQPQHFGDGTRLSIL.

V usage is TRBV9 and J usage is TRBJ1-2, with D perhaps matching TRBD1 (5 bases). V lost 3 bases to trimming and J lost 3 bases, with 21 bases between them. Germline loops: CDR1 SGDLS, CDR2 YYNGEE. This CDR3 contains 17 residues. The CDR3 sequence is CASSGGASGPTHYGYTF. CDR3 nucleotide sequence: TGTGCCAGCAGCGGAGGGGCGTCCGGACCCACACACTATGGCTACACCTTC.

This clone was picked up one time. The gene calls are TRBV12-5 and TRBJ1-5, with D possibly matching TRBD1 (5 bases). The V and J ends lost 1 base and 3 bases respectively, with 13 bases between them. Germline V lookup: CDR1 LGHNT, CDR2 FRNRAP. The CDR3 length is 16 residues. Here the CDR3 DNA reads TGTGCTAGTGGTTTGGGGACTGACAGTCTCAATCAGCCCCAGCATTTT. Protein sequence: CASGLGTDSLNQPQHF. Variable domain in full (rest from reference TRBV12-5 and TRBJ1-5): DARVTQTPRHKVTEMGQEVTMRCQPILGHNTVFWYRQTMMQGLELLAYFRNRAPLDDSGMPKDRFSAEMPDATLATLKIQPSEPRDSAVYFCASGLGTDSLNQPQHFGDGTRLSIL.

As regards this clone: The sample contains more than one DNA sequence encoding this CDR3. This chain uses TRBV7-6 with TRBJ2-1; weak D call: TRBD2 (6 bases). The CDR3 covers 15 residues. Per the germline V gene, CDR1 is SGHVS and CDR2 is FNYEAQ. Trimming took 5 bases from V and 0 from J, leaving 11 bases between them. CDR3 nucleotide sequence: TGTGCCAGCAGCCTAGACGGGAGCTCCTACAATGAGCAGTTCTTC. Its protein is CASSLDGSSYNEQFF.

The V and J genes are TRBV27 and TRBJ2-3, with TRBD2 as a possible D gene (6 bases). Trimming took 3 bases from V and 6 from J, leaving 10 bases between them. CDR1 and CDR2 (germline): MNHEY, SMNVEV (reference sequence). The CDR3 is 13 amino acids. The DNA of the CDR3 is TGTGCCAGCAGTTTGCGGGGTACTGATACGCAGTATTTT. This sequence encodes CASSLRGTDTQYF.

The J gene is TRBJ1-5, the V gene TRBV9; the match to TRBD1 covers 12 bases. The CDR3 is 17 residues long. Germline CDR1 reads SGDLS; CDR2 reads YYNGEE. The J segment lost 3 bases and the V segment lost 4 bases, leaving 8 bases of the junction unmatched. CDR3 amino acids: CASSPGTGGKDNQPQHF. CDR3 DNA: TGTGCCAGCAGCCCGGGGACAGGGGGCAAGGACAATCAGCCCCAGCATTTT.

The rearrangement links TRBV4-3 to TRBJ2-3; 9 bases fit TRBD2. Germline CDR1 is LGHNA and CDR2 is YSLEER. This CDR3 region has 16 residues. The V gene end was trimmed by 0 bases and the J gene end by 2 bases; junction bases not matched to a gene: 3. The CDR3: CASSQDLAGTTDTQYF. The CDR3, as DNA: TGCGCCAGCAGCCAAGATCTAGCGGGAACCACAGATACGCAGTATTTT.

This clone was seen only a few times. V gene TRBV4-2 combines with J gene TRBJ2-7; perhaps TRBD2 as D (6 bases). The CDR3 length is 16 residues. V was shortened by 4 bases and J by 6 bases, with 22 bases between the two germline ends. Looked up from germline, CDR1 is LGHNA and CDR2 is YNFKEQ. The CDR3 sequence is CASSPARGLPFREQYF. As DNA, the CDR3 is TGTGCCAGCAGCCCCGCTAGGGGACTCCCCTTCCGCGAGCAGTACTTC.

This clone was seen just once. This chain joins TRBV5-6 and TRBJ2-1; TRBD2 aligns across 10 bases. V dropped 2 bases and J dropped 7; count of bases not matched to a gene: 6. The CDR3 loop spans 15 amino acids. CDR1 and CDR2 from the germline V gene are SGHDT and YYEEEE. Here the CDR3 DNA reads TGTGCCAGCAGCTTCGGACTAGCGGAGGAAAATGAGCAGTTCTTC. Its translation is CASSFGLAEENEQFF. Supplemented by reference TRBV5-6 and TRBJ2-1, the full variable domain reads DAGVTQSPTHLIKTRGQQVTLRCSPKSGHDTVSWYQQALGQGPQFIFQYYEEEERQRGNFPDRFSGHQFPNYSSELNVNALLLGDSALYLCASSFGLAEENEQFFGPGTRLTVL.

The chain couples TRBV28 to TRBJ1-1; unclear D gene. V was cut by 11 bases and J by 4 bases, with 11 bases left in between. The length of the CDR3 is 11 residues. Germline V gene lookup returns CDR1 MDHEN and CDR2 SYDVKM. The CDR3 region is CACGWFTEAFF. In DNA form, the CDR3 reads TGTGCCTGTGGTTGGTTCACTGAAGCTTTCTTT. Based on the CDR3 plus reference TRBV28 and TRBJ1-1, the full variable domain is DVKVTQSSRYLVKRTGEKVFLECVQDMDHENMFWYRQDPGLGLRLIYFSYDVKMKEKGDIPEGYSVSREKKERFSLILESASTNQTSMYLCACGWFTEAFFGQGTRLTVV.

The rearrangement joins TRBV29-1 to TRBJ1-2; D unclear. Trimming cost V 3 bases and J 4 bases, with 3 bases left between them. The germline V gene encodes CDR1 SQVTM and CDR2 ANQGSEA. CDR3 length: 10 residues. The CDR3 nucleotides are TGCAGCGTTGACCTCTATGGCTACACCTTC. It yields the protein CSVDLYGYTF.

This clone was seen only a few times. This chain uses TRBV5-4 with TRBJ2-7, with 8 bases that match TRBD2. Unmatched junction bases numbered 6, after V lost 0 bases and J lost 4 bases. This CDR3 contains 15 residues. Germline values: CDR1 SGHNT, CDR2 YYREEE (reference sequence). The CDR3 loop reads CASSLAGVAGYEQYF. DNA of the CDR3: TGTGCCAGCAGCTTGGCAGGAGTAGCGGGGTACGAGCAGTACTTC.

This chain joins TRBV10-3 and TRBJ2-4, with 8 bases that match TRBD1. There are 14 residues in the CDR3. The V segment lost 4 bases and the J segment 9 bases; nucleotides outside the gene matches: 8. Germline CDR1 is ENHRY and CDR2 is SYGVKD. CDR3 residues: CAISAPGQASIQYF. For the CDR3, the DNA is TGTGCCATCAGTGCCCCGGGACAGGCCAGCATTCAGTACTTC.

The CDR3 loop is CASSPPGRAVNNEQFF. The CDR3 DNA follows: TGTGCCAGCAGCCCTCCCGGAAGAGCGGTTAACAATGAGCAGTTCTTC. V usage is TRBV11-2 and J usage is TRBJ2-1, with D possibly TRBD2 on 5 matching bases. The CDR3 covers 16 residues. Germline-derived CDR1 and CDR2 are SGHAT and FQNNGV. V was pared by 5 bases and J by 5 bases, with 19 bases between.

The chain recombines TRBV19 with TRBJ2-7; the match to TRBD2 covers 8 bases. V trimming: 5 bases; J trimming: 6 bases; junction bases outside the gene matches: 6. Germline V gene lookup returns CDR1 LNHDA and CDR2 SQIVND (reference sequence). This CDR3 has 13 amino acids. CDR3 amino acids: CASSPRTSGEQYF. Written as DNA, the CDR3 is TGTGCCAGTAGTCCTCGCACTAGCGGCGAGCAGTACTTC.

Here the CDR3 DNA reads TGTGCCAGCAGCCAAGAGAGATACCGGGACAGGGGAAACTTTGGGGCCAACGTCCTGACTTTC. Translated: CASSQERYRDRGNFGANVLTF. V usage is TRBV14 and J usage is TRBJ2-6; 10 positions match TRBD1. Germline V gene sequence: CDR1 SGHDN, CDR2 FVKESK. V lost 0 bases to trimming and J lost 3 bases; unmatched junction nucleotides: 14. The CDR3 extends over 21 amino acids.

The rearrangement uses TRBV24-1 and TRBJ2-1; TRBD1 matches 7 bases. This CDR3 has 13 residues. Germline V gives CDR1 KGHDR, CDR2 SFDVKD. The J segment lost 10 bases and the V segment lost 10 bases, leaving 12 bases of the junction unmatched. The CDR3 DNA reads TGTGCCACGCGGACAGGCCTTACGGGGGAGCAGTTCTTC. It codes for CATRTGLTGEQFF.

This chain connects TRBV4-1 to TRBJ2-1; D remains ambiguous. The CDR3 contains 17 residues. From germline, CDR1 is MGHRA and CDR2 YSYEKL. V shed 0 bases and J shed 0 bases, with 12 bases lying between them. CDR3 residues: CASSQEVAASSYNEQFF. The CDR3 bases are TGCGCCAGCAGCCAAGAGGTGGCTGCAAGCTCCTACAATGAGCAGTTCTTC.

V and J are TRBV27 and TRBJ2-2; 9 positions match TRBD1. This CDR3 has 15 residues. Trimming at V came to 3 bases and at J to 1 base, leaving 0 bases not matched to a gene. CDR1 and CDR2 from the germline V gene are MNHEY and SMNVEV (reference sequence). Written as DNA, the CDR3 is TGTGCCAGCAGTTTGGGACAGGGGAACACCGGGGAGCTGTTTTTT. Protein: CASSLGQGNTGELFF.

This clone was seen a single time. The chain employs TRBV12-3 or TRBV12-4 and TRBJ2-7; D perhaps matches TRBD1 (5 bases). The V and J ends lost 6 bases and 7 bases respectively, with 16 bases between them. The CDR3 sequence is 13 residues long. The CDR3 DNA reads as TGTGCCAGCAGCACTTCAGGGCAGGGAGAGCAGTACTTC. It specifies CASSTSGQGEQYF.